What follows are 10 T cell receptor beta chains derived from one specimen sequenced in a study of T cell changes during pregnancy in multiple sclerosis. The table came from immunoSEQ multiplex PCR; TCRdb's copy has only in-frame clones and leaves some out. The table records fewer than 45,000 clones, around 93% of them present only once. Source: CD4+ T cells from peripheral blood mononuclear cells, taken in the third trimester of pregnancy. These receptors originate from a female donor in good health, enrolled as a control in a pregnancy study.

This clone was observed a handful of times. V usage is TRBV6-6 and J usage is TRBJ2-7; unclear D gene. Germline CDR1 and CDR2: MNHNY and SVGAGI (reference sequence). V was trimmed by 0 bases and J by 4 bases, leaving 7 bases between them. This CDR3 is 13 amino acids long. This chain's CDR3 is CASSYSAQYEQYF. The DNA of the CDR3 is TGTGCCAGCAGTTACTCGGCCCAGTACGAGCAGTACTTC.

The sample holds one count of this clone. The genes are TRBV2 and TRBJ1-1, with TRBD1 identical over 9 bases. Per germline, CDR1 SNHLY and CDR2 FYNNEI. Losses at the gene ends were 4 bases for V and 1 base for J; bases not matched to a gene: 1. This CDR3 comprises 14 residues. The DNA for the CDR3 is TGTGCCAGCAGTGGACAGGGGGGGAACACTGAAGCTTTCTTT. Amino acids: CASSGQGGNTEAFF.

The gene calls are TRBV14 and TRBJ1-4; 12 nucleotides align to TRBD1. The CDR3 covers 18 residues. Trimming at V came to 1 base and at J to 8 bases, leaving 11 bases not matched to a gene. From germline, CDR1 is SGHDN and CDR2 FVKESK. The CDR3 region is CASSQAWDRGPAYEKLFF. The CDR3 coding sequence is TGTGCCAGCAGCCAAGCCTGGGACAGGGGGCCTGCTTACGAAAAACTGTTTTTT.

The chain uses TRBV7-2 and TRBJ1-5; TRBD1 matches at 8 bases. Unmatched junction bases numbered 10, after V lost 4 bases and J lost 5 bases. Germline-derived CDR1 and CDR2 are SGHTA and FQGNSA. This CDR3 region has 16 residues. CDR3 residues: CASSSSGSGGYQPQHF. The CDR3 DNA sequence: TGTGCCAGCAGCTCAAGCGGTTCAGGGGGCTATCAGCCCCAGCATTTT.

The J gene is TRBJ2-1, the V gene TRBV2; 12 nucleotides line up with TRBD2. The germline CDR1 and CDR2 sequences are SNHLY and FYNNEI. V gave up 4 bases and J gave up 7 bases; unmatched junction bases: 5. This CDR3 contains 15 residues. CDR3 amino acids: CASSATSGRENEQFF. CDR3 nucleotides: TGTGCCAGCAGTGCGACTAGCGGGAGAGAGAATGAGCAGTTCTTC.

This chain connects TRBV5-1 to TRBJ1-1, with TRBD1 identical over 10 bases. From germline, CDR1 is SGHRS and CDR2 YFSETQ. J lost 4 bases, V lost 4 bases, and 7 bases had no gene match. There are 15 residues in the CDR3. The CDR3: CASSPGTGASTEAFF. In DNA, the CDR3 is TGCGCCAGCAGCCCAGGGACAGGGGCATCCACTGAAGCTTTCTTT.

The CDR3 region is CASSQVTGGSYGYTF. CDR3 nucleotides: TGCGCCAGCAGCCAAGTTACAGGGGGGAGCTATGGCTACACCTTC. The chain uses TRBV4-3 and TRBJ1-2; 8 bases are a match to TRBD1. This CDR3 comprises 15 residues. V lost 1 base, J lost 4 bases, and 5 bases stayed unmatched. CDR1 and CDR2 (germline): LGHNA, YSLEER.

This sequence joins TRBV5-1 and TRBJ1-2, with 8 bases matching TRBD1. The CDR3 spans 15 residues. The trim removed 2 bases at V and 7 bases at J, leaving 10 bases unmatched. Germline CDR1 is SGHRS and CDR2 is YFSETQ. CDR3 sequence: CASSLDRPGQGGYTF. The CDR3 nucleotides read TGCGCCAGCAGCTTAGACCGACCTGGACAGGGTGGCTACACCTTC.

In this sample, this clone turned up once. The CDR3 DNA reads as TGTGCCAGCAGCTTTGGGCTACTGAACACCGGGGAGCTGTTTTTT. Translation: CASSFGLLNTGELFF. J is TRBJ2-2 and V is TRBV5-6; D gene unclear. V lost 2 bases to trimming and J lost 1 base, with 9 bases between them. The length of the CDR3 is 15 residues. CDR1 is SGHDT, CDR2 YYEEEE, per germline.

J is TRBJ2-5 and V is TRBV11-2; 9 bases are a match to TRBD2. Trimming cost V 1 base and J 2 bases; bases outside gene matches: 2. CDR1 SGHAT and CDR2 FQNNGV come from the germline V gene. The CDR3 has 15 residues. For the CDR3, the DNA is TGTGCCAGCAGCTTAGTGGCGGGGGGGCAAGAGACCCAGTACTTC. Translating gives CASSLVAGGQETQYF.